Below, one TCR beta chain is given with its context. Its matching antigen is unknown. A much bigger clone sits one base away, suggesting this may be a read error. The germline CDR1 and CDR2 sequences are SGHRS and YFSETQ. The CDR3 has 16 residues. The naive CD8 libraries originated from between about 18,000 and 1,000,000 sorted cells and drew on 10%, 30% or 50% RNA. This sample is part of a study of molecular identifiers for immune sequencing clone quantification. Study results and limitations: The sizes of highly expanded clones could be underestimated when identical TCR molecules share a barcode.

The bulk TCR libraries were made with methods described before and with listed TCR primers. TCRdb used MiXCR to reprocess the PCR reads, holding one entry per CDR3 protein. In the table there are hundreds of thousands of distinct CDR3 sequences, about 25% of which are singletons. Source material: naive CD8+ T cells from blood, with Jurkat cell RNA spiked in. The subset here: FACS-sorted CD8+CD4-CCR7+CD45RA+ naive T cells. This sequence joins TRBV5-1 and TRBJ1-1; tentatively, D is TRBD1 (5 bases). The TCR originated in a human donor in good health. Some libraries in this study had Jurkat cell RNA spiked in. The CDR3 bases are TGCGACAGCAGCTTCACATCACAGGAATTGAACACTGAAGCTTTCTTT. Encoded protein: CDSSFTSQELNTEAFF.